This entry features one T cell receptor (beta chain) sequence. Its ends do not fully match the called genes, so a read error is possible. The CDR3 runs to 15 residues. Germline CDR1 and CDR2: MGHRA and YSYEKL. Followed over time, Seattle patients had been enrolled while infection was active. The table came from immunoSEQ multiplex PCR; TCRdb's copy has only in-frame clones and leaves some out. The repertoire holds 300,000 to 350,000 clones, roughly 90% seen once, with roughly 7% in the top ten. The data were obtained in a study of blood T cell repertoires in COVID-19. Across the whole study: There were acute and convalescent COVID-19 samples, and they came from the United States, Italy and Spain. T cells, B-cell-depleted T cells, or PBMCs provided the cDNA or gDNA that served as material.

V usage is TRBV4-1 and J usage is TRBJ1-5; D possibly corresponds to TRBD1 (6 bases). This sequence originates from a woman in her thirties with COVID-19, enrolled during active disease. The sample taken for sequencing was peripheral blood. The DNA for the CDR3 is TGCGCCAGCAGCCTATACAGGGAGTCAAATCGGCCCCAGCATTTT. Amino acid sequence: CASSLYRESNRPQHF.